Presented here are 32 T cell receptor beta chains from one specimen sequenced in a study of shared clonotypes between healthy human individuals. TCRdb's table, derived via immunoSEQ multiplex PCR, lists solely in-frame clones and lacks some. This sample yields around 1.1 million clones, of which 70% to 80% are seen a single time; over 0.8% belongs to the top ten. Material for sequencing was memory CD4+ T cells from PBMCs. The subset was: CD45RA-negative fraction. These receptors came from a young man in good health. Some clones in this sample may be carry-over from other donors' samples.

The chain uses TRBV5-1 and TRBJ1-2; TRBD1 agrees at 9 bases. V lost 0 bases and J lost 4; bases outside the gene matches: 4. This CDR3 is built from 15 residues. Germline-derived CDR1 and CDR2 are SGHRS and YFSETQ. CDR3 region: CASSLERTGAYGYTF. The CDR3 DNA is TGCGCCAGCAGCTTGGAGAGGACAGGGGCCTATGGCTACACCTTC.

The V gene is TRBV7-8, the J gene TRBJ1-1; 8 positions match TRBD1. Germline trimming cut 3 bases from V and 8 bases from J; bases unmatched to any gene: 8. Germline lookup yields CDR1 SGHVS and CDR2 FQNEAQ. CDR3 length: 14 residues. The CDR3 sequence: CASSLPDRAGEAFF. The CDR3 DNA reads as TGTGCCAGCAGCTTGCCGGACAGGGCGGGGGAAGCTTTCTTT.

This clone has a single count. CDR3 in amino acids: CASSGTGGRAYNEQFF. In DNA, the CDR3 is TGTGCCAGCAGTGGGACTGGCGGGAGGGCCTACAATGAGCAGTTCTTC. The chain has TRBV2 and TRBJ2-1; 9 bases map to TRBD2. The germline V gene has CDR1 SNHLY and CDR2 FYNNEI. The CDR3 totals 16 residues. The trim removed 4 bases at V and 2 bases at J, leaving 6 bases unmatched. The whole variable domain, filled in from reference TRBV2 and TRBJ2-1, reads EPEVTQTPSHQVTQMGQEVILRCVPISNHLYFYWYRQILGQKVEFLVSFYNNEISEKSEIFDDQFSVERPDGSNFTLKIRSTKLEDSAMYFCASSGTGGRAYNEQFFGPGTRLTVL.

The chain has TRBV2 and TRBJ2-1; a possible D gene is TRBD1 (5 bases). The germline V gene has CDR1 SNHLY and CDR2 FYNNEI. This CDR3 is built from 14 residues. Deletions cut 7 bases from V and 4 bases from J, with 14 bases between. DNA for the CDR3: TGTGCCAGCAACCCTTGGGGCGAGTACAATGAGCAGTTCTTC. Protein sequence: CASNPWGEYNEQFF.

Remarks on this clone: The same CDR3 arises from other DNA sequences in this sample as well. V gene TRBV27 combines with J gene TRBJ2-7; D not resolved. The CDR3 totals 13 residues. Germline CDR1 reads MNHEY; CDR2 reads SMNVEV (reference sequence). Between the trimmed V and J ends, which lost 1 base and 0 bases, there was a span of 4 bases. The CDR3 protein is CASSLWGSYEQYF. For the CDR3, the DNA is TGTGCCAGCAGTTTATGGGGCTCCTACGAGCAGTACTTC.

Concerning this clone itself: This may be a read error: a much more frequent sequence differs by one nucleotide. CDR3 protein: CASGRPDFEHYF. CDR3 nucleotide sequence: TGTGCCAGCGGACGGCCTGACTTCGAGCATTACTTC. The chain recombines TRBV28 with TRBJ2-7; D is unresolved. CDR3 length: 12 amino acids. CDR1 and CDR2 (germline): MDHEN, SYDVKM.

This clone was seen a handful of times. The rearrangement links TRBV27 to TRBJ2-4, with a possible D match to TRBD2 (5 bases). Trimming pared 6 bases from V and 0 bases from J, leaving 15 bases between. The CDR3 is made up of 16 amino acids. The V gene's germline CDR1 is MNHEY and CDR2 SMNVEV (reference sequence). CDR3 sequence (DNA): TGTGCCAGCAGAGGAGAGGGAGTACTAGCCAAAAACATTCAGTACTTC. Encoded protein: CASRGEGVLAKNIQYF.

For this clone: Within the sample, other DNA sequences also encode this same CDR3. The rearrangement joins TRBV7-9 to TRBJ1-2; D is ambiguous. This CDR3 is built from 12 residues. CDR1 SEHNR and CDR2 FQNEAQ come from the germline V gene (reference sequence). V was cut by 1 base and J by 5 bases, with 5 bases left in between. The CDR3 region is CASSLDFYGYTF. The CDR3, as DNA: TGTGCCAGCAGCTTAGATTTTTATGGCTACACCTTC.

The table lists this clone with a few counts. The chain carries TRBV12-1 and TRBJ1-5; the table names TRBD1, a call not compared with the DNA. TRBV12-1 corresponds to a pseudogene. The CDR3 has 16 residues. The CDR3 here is CASSFAIDRANQPQHF. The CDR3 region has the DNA TGTGCCAGCAGCTTTGCGATTGACAGGGCCAATCAGCCCCAGCATTTT.

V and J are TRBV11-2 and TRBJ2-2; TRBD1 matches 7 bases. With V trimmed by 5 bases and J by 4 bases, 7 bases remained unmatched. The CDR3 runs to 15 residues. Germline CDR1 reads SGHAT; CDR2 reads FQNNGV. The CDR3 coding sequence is TGTGCCAGCAGCGTCCGGGACAGACCCACCGGGGAGCTGTTTTTT. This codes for CASSVRDRPTGELFF. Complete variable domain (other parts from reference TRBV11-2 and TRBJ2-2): EAGVAQSPRYKIIEKRQSVAFWCNPISGHATLYWYQQILGQGPKLLIQFQNNGVVDDSQLPKDRFSAERLKGVDSTLKIQPAKLEDSAVYLCASSVRDRPTGELFFGEGSRLTVL.

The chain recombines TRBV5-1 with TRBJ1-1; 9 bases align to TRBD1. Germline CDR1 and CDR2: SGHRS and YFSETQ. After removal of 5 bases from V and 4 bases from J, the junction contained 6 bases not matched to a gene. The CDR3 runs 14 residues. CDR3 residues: CASSPPGQGTEAFF. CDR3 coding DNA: TGCGCCAGCAGTCCCCCGGGACAGGGCACTGAAGCTTTCTTT.

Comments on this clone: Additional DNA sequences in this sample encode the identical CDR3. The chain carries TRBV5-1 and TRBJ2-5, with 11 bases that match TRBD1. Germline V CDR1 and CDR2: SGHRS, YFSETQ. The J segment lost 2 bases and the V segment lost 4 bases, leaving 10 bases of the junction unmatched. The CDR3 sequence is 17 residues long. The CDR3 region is CASSPGTGGGRQETQYF. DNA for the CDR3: TGCGCCAGCAGCCCCGGGACAGGGGGAGGGAGACAAGAGACCCAGTACTTC.

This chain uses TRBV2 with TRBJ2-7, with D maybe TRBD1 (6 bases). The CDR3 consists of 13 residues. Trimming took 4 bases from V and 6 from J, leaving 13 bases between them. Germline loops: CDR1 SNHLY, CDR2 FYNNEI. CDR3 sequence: CASSAGTIVEQYF. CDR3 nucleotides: TGTGCCAGCAGTGCCGGGACAATTGTCGAGCAGTACTTC.

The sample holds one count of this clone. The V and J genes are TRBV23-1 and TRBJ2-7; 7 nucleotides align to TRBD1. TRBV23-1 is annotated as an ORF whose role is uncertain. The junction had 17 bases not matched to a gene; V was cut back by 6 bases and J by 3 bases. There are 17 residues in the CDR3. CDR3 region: CASRAPGQPVLVYEQYF. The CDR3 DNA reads TGCGCCAGCAGGGCCCCGGGACAGCCAGTCCTCGTCTACGAGCAGTACTTC.

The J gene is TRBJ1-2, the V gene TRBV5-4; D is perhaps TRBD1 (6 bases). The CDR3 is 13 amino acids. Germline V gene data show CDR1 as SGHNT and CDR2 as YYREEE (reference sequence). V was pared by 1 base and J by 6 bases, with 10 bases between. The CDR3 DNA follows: TGTGCCAGCAGCTTGAGGACAGCGAATGGCTACACCTTC. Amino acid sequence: CASSLRTANGYTF.

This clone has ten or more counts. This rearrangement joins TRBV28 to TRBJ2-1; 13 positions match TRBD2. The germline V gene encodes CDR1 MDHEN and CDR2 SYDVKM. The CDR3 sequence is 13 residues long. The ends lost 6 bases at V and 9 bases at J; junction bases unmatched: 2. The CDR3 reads CASRTSGRIEQFF. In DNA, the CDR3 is TGTGCCAGCAGGACTAGCGGGAGGATTGAGCAGTTCTTC. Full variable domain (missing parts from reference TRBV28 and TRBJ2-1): DVKVTQSSRYLVKRTGEKVFLECVQDMDHENMFWYRQDPGLGLRLIYFSYDVKMKEKGDIPEGYSVSREKKERFSLILESASTNQTSMYLCASRTSGRIEQFFGPGTRLTVL.

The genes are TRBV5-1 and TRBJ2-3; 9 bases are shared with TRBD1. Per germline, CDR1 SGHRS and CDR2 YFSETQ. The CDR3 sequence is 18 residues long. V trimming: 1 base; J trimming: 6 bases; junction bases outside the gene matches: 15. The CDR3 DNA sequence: TGCGCCAGCAGCTTGATATTGGGCTTTGGACAGGGGACTGATACGCAGTATTTT. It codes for CASSLILGFGQGTDTQYF.

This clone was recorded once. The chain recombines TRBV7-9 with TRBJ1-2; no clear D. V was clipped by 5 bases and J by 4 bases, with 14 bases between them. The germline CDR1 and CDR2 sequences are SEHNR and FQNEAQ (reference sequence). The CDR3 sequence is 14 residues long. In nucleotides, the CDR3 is TGTGCCAGCAGCGTCAATTATAAATCCTATGGCTACACCTTC. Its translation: CASSVNYKSYGYTF. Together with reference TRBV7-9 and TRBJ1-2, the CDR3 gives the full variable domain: DTGVSQNPRHKITKRGQNVTFRCDPISEHNRLYWYRQTLGQGPEFLTYFQNEAQLEKSRLLSDRFSAERPKGSFSTLEIQRTEQGDSAMYLCASSVNYKSYGYTFGSGTRLTVV.

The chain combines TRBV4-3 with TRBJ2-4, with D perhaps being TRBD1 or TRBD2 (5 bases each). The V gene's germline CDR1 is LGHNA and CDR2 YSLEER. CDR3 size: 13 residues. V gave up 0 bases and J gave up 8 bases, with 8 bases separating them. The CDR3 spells CASSQEGVDIQYF. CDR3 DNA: TGCGCCAGCAGCCAAGAGGGGGTGGACATTCAGTACTTC.

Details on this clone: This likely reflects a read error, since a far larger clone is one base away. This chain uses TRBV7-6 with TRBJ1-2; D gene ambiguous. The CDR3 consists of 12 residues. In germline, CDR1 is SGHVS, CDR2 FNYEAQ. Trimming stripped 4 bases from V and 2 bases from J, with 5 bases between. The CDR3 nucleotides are TGTGCCAGCAGCTCCGGGAACTATGGCTACACCTTC. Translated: CASSSGNYGYTF.

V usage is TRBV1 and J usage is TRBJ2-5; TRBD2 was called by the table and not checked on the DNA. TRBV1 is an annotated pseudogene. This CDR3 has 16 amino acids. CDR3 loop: CTSSPIPVIAWETQYF. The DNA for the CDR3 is TGCACCAGCAGCCCCATACCGGTAATAGCGTGGGAGACCCAGTACTTC.

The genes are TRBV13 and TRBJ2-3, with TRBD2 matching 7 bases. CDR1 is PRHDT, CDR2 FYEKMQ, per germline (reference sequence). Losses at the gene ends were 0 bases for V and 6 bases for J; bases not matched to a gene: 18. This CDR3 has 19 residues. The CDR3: CASSLGVAWSGITADTQYF. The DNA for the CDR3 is TGTGCCAGCAGCTTAGGGGTTGCTTGGAGCGGGATAACAGCGGATACGCAGTATTTT.

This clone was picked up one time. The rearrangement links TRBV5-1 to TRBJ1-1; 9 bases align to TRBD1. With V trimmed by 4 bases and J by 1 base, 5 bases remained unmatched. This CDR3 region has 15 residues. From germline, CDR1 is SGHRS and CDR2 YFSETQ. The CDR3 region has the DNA TGCGCCAGCAGCCCAAGGGGACAGGGGAACACTGAAGCTTTCTTT. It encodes CASSPRGQGNTEAFF.

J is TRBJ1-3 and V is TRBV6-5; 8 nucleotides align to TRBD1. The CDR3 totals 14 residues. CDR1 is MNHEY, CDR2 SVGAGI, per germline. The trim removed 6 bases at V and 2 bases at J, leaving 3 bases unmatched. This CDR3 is CASRRTGPGNTIYF. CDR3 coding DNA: TGTGCCAGCAGGAGGACAGGGCCTGGAAACACCATATATTTT.

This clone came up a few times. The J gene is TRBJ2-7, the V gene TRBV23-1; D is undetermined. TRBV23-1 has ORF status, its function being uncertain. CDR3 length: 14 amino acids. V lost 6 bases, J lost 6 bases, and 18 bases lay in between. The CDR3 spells CASRPPDLWIEQYF. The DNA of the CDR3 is TGCGCCAGCAGGCCGCCCGACCTATGGATCGAGCAGTACTTC.

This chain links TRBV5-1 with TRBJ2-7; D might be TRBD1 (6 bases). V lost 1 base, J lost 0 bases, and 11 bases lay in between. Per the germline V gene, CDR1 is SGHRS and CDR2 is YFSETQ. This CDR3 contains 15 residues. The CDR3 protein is CASSLNRAPSYEQYF. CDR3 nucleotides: TGCGCCAGCAGCTTGAACAGGGCGCCCTCCTACGAGCAGTACTTC.

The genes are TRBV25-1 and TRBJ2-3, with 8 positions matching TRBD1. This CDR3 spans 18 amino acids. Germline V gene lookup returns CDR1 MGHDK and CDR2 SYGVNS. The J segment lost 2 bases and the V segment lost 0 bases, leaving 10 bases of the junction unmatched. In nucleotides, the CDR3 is TGTGCCAGCAGTGAATATATTGGGTCGGGACAGGACACAGATACGCAGTATTTT. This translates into CASSEYIGSGQDTDTQYF.

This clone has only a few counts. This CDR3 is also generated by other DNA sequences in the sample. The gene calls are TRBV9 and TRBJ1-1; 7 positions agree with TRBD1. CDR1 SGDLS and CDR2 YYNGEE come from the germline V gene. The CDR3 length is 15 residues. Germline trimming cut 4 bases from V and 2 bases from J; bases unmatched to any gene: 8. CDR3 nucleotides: TGTGCCAGCAGCCCGACCGGGACAGTAAACACTGAAGCTTTCTTT. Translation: CASSPTGTVNTEAFF.

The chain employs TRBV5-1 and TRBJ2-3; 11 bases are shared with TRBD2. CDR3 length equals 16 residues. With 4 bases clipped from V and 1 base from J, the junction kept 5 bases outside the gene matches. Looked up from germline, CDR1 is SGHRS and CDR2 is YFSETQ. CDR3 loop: CASSLAGGWGTDTQYF. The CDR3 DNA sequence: TGCGCCAGCAGCCTAGCGGGAGGTTGGGGCACAGATACGCAGTATTTT.

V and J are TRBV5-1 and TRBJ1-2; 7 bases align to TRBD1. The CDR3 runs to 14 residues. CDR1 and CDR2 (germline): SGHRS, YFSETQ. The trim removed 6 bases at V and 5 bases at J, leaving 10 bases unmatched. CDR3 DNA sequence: TGCGCCAGCATGGAAAGGACAGGACTGTATGGCTACACCTTC. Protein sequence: CASMERTGLYGYTF.

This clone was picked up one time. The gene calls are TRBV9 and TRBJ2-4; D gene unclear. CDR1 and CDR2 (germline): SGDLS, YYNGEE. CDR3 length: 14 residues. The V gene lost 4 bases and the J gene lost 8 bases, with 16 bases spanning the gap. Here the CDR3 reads CASSRQHMADIQYF. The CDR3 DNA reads TGTGCCAGCAGCCGCCAGCATATGGCAGACATTCAGTACTTC.

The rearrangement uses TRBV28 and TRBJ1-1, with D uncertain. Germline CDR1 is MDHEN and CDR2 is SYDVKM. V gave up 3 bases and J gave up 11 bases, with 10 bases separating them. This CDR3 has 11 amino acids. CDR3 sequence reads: CASSLGIRAFF. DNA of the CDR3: TGTGCCAGCAGTTTGGGGATTCGGGCTTTCTTT.